This TCR beta chain was captured by sequencing in a study of post-analysis software for immune sequencing data (dated by TCRdb to about 2015). Study-level background: Disease courses on record covered relapsing-remitting, secondary progressive and progressive-relapsing multiple sclerosis, though some patients had no subtype annotation. A subset of samples was prepared in parallel using single-end sample barcoding, then pooled and co-amplified after Illumina adapter ligation. Patient repertoires were compared against ten to eleven previously published healthy control repertoires from donors aged 6 to 25 years.

A few counts support this clonotype. Its antigen is unknown. No base quality information exists; no much larger clone differs at one position. TCR beta repertoires were profiled from peripheral blood of roughly twelve young patients with multiple sclerosis to demonstrate the VDJtools post-analysis software. The multiple sclerosis patients were children and adolescents ranging in age from roughly 6 to 16 years. The protocol used for the library was PCR. The sequencer listed for this sample is Illumina HiSeq 2500. Unique molecular identifiers were incorporated into TCR beta cDNA libraries to reduce PCR and sequencing biases. Roughly 0.5 million cDNA molecules were obtained per 1 to 10 million input T cells, so each molecule approximated one T cell. Patient libraries were prepared and sequenced with the same protocol used for the earlier healthy control dataset. Within a given batch, samples were prepared together, multiplexed and sequenced on the same HiSeq lane. On the authors' methods: MIGEC was used to process the raw barcoded reads, and molecular identifier groups with only a single read were discarded before consensus assembly and CDR3 extraction. VDJtools was used for post-analysis of the clonotype tables, and diversity was normalized by down-sampling every dataset to the size of the smallest sample. In repertoire overlap clustering, CDR3 amino acid sequences, but not nucleotide sequences, were matched to correct batch-related cross-sample contamination. TCRdb applied fastp at Q25 and MiXCR to the public reads, then kept only in-frame beta chains. When rows share a CDR3 protein, they turn into one entry using the most common DNA and genes. TCRdb's processing, not the study's, gives the V and J calls here. Recorded for this sample are 430,000 or so distinct CDR3 sequences; approximately 39% of them occurred a single time. About 7.6% of the sample comes from the top ten.

The paper as a whole reports these results and caveats: The control group was slightly older than the multiple sclerosis patient group. Multiple sclerosis patients had significantly lower normalized Chao1 diversity than controls, a result that suggests substantial peripheral T-cell clonal expansion. Direct clustering with F measure showed strong co-clustering of samples prepared in the same batch, prompting a batch-effect correction.

What was sequenced was blood. The sequence came from a girl aged 2 to 10 with multiple sclerosis.

Read as DNA, the sequence is TGCGCCAGCACCATCCTTGGGTTTACAGGGCCCCACGAGCAGTACTTC. Translation gives CASTILGFTGPHEQYF. Here the chain combines TRBV5-1 and TRBJ2-7; tentative D gene TRBD1, with 6 bases matching. The germline V gene supplies CDR1 SGHRS and CDR2 YFSETQ. Trimming takes 6 bases from V and 5 bases from J, and the germline ends sit 24 bases apart. There are 16 amino acids in the CDR3, from cysteine to phenylalanine inclusive. Only the CDR3 portion is preserved as DNA: 48 bases, with reading frame beginning at the first base.